The present T cell receptor beta chain was sequenced within a study of cytomegalovirus exposure and HLA in healthy donors. Using immunoSEQ multiplex PCR, the repertoire was profiled, and TCRdb retains in-frame clones only, with some absent. The sample holds about 60,000 clones, around 90% seen once. The source is a young man in good health and CMV-seronegative. Sequencing used PBMCs.

The CDR3 DNA follows: TGTGCCAGCAGCCATACAGGTACAGCTCAAGAGACCCAGTACTTC. Its protein is CASSHTGTAQETQYF. The rearrangement uses TRBV4-2 and TRBJ2-5, with D tentatively TRBD1 (5 bases). CDR1 is LGHNA, CDR2 YNFKEQ, per germline. CDR3 length: 15 amino acids. V gave up 3 bases and J gave up 2 bases, with 13 bases separating them.